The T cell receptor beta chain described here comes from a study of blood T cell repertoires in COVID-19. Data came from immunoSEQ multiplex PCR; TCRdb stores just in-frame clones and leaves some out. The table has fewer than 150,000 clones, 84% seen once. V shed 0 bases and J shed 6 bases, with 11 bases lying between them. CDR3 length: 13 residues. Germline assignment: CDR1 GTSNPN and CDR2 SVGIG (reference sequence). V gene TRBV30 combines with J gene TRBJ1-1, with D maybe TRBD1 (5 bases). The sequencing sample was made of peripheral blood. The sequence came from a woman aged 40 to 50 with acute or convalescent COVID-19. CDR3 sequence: CAWSVLRVSEAFF. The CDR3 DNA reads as TGTGCCTGGAGTGTACTCAGGGTCTCTGAAGCTTTCTTT.